Listed here are 9 T cell receptor beta chains from one sample, sequenced in a study of blood T cells in healthy people across ages. A second PCR, run for roughly 7 to 12 cycles, used a sample-barcoded 5' primer plus a J-beta primer mix. Each CDR3 protein gets one entry after TCRdb re-called the 5' RACE reads with MiXCR. The sample consists of about 770,000 distinct CDR3 sequences, under 45% of them appearing once. What was sequenced was blood. The receptors shown here come from a man aged 55 to 69 in good health.

The sample holds a few counts of this clonotype. J is TRBJ2-7 and V is TRBV2; D unresolved. Trimming stripped 5 bases from V and 0 bases from J, with 8 bases between. The CDR3 covers 13 residues. In germline, CDR1 is SNHLY, CDR2 FYNNEI. CDR3 DNA sequence: TGTGCCAGCAGTTGGGAACGCTCCTACGAGCAGTACTTC. Translated, it gives CASSWERSYEQYF.

This clonotype has a handful of counts. The chain joins TRBV27 to TRBJ2-1, with D perhaps matching TRBD2 (6 bases). CDR1 is MNHEY and CDR2 is SMNVEV in the germline V gene (reference sequence). Trimming took off 2 bases at V and 3 bases at J, with 14 bases between the two ends. The CDR3 runs 16 residues. Here the CDR3 reads CASSLNWRGLYNEQFF. CDR3 in DNA: TGTGCCAGCAGTTTAAACTGGCGGGGACTCTACAATGAGCAGTTCTTC.

The chain combines TRBV9 with TRBJ2-2, with D possibly being TRBD1 (7 bases). Germline V gene lookup returns CDR1 SGDLS and CDR2 YYNGEE. V lost 5 bases and J lost 1, with 15 bases in between. CDR3 length equals 16 residues. The CDR3 protein is CASSGTRGVNTGELFF. The CDR3 DNA reads as TGTGCCAGCAGTGGGACCAGGGGGGTGAACACCGGGGAGCTGTTTTTT. The full variable domain, in which reference TRBV9 and TRBJ2-2 provide the parts outside the CDR3, is DSGVTQTPKHLITATGQRVTLRCSPRSGDLSVYWYQQSLDQGLQFLIQYYNGEERAKGNILERFSAQQFPDLHSELNLSSLELGDSALYFCASSGTRGVNTGELFFGEGSRLTVL.

This rearrangement joins TRBV11-2 to TRBJ2-7; D possibly corresponds to TRBD2 (5 bases). Trimming shortened V by 8 bases and J by 6 bases, and 14 bases separated the two germline ends. Germline lookup yields CDR1 SGHAT and CDR2 FQNNGV. The CDR3 is 12 amino acids. The CDR3 region has the DNA TGTGCCAGCTGGTGGAGGAATGGCGAGCAGTACTTC. It is translated as CASWWRNGEQYF.

The rearrangement joins TRBV5-1 to TRBJ2-1; D gene ambiguous. CDR1 is SGHRS and CDR2 is YFSETQ in the germline V gene. V was cut by 6 bases and J by 0 bases, with 7 bases left in between. The CDR3 is 13 amino acids. This CDR3 reads CASKESSYNEQFF. CDR3 nucleotide sequence: TGCGCCAGCAAGGAGAGCTCCTACAATGAGCAGTTCTTC.

Only one count was recorded for this clonotype. The gene calls are TRBV3-1 and TRBJ1-5; 11 bases are a match to TRBD1. J lost 2 bases, V lost 3 bases, and 9 bases had no gene match. Germline CDR1 is LGHDT and CDR2 is YNNKEL (reference sequence). CDR3 length equals 18 residues. The CDR3 bases are TGTGCCAGCAGCCAGACCGGGACAGGGGGTGGTCGCAATCAGCCCCAGCATTTT. Translated: CASSQTGTGGGRNQPQHF. The whole variable domain, filled in from reference TRBV3-1 and TRBJ1-5, reads DTAVSQTPKYLVTQMGNDKSIKCEQNLGHDTMYWYKQDSKKFLKIMFSYNNKELIINETVPNRFSPKSPDKAHLNLHINSLELGDSAVYFCASSQTGTGGGRNQPQHFGDGTRLSIL.

This clonotype was detected only a few times. This chain links TRBV20-1 with TRBJ1-1; D is unresolved. V lost 0 bases and J 1 base, leaving 9 bases between the germline ends. This CDR3 has 14 amino acids. CDR1 is DFQATT, CDR2 SNEGSKA, per germline (reference sequence). CDR3 in amino acids: CSAREGFGNTEAFF. CDR3 DNA: TGCAGTGCTAGAGAGGGGTTCGGGAACACTGAAGCTTTCTTT.

This CDR3 is CASSESLVRAAYPYEQYF. The CDR3 nucleotides read TGTGCCAGCAGTGAATCGCTTGTCAGGGCAGCTTATCCCTACGAGCAGTACTTC. The chain links TRBV6-1 to TRBJ2-7, with D possibly being TRBD1 (5 bases). The germline V gene encodes CDR1 MNHNS and CDR2 SASEGT. CDR3 length equals 18 residues. Trimming removed 2 bases at V and 2 bases at J, with 22 bases between.

The table lists this clonotype with a few counts. The chain carries TRBV20-1 and TRBJ2-3; TRBD1 matches at 8 bases. Germline V gives CDR1 DFQATT, CDR2 SNEGSKA (reference sequence). The CDR3 is made up of 15 amino acids. J lost 4 bases, V lost 0 bases, and 6 bases had no gene match. The CDR3 DNA reads TGCAGTGCTAGAGAGATACAGGGGGTGGCAGATACGCAGTATTTT. Encoded protein: CSAREIQGVADTQYF.